Detailed here is one T cell receptor (beta chain). The method was immunoSEQ multiplex PCR; TCRdb's version includes in-frame clones alone and lacks a portion of them. The sample contains over 85,000 clones, about 94% of which appear only once. The sample comes from a study of cytomegalovirus exposure and HLA in healthy donors. Sequenced input: PBMCs. The source of this sequence is a woman in her twenties or thirties in good health and CMV-seropositive.

The CDR3 reads CASKRVANTEAFF. The CDR3 nucleotides are TGTGCCAGCAAGCGGGTAGCGAACACTGAAGCTTTCTTT. V is TRBV28 and J is TRBJ1-1, with D uncertain. This CDR3 is built from 13 residues. Trimming removed 7 bases from V and 1 base from J, with 10 bases in between. Germline-derived CDR1 and CDR2 are MDHEN and SYDVKM.